The source of this TCR beta chain is a study of response to subunit inactivated influenza vaccine. In TCRdb, the RT-PCR reads were re-called with MiXCR into one record per CDR3 protein. The repertoire has hundreds of thousands of distinct CDR3 sequences, roughly 18% of them found once; the top ten carry 11%. Study-wide findings and caveats: The authors suggested that few new T cells are recruited per seasonal influenza vaccination.

Points on this clonotype: Its antigen is unidentified.

The V and J ends lost 3 bases and 3 bases respectively, with 8 bases between them. CDR1 SQVTM and CDR2 ANQGSEA come from the germline V gene. This CDR3 is 12 amino acids long. The receptor comes from a man in his forties or fifties who received an inactivated influenza vaccine. The J gene is TRBJ2-5, the V gene TRBV29-1; D gene ambiguous. The starting material was PBMCs from blood, obtained 5 days after vaccination. The DNA of the CDR3 is TGCAGCGTTGATAGCCGGGAAGAGACCCAGTACTTC. Its translation is CSVDSREETQYF.